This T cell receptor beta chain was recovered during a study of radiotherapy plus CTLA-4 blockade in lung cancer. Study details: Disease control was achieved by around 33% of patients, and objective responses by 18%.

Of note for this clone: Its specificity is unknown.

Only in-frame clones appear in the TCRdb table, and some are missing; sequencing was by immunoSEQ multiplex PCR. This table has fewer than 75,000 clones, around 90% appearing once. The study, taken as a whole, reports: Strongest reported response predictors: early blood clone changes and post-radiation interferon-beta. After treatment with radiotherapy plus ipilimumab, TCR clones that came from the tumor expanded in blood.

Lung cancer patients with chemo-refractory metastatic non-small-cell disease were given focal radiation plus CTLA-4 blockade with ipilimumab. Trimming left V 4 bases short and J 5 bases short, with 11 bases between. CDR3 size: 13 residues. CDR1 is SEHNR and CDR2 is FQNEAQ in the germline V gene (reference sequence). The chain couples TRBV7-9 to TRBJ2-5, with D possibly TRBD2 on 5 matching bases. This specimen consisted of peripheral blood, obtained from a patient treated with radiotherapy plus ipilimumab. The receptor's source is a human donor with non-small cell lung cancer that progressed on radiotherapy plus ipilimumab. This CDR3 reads CASSSSLRETQYF. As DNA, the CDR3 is TGTGCCAGCAGCTCTAGCCTCCGGGAGACCCAGTACTTC.